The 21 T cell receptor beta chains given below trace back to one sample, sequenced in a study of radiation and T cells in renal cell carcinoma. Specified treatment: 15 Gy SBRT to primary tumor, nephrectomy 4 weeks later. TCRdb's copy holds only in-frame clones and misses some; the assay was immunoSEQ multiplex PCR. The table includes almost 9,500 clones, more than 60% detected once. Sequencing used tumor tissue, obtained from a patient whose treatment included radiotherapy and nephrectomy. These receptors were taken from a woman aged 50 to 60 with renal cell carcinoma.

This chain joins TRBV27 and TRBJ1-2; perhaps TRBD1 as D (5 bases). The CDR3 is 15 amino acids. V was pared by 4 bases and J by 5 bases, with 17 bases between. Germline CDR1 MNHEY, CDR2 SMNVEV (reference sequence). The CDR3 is CASSSQEGLRYGYTF. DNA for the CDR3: TGTGCCAGCAGTTCTCAGGAGGGGCTTAGGTATGGCTACACCTTC.

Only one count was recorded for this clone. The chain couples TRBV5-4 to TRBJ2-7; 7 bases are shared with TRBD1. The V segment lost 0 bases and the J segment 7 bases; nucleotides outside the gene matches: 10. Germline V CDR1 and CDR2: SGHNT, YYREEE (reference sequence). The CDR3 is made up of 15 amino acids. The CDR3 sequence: CASSLVEGAFGEQYF. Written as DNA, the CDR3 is TGTGCCAGCAGCTTGGTCGAGGGGGCCTTTGGGGAGCAGTACTTC.

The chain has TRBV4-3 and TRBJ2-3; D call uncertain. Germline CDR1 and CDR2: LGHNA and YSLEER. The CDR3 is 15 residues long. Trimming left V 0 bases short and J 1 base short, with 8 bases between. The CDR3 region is CASSQDRLGTDTQYF. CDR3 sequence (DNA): TGCGCCAGCAGCCAAGATCGTCTGGGCACAGATACGCAGTATTTT.

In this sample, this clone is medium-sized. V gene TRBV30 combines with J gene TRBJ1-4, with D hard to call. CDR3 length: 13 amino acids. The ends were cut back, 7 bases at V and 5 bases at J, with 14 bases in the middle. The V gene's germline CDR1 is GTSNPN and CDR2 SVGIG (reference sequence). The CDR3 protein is CAFRPEVNEKLFF. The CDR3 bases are TGTGCCTTCCGGCCAGAAGTGAATGAAAAACTGTTTTTT.

For the CDR3, the DNA is TGTGCCAGCAGCCGGGCGGGGTTTGAAGCTTTCTTT. It yields the protein CASSRAGFEAFF. The genes are TRBV7-9 and TRBJ1-1, with no clear D. Germline CDR1 and CDR2: SEHNR and FQNEAQ (reference sequence). Trimming removed 5 bases at V and 7 bases at J, with 11 bases between. This CDR3 contains 12 residues.

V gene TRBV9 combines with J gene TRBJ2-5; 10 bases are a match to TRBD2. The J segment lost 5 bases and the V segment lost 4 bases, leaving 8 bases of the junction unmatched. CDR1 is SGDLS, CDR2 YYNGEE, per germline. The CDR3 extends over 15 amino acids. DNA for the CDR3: TGTGCCAGCAGCCAGGGGGTAGCGGGGGGCGAGACCCAGTACTTC. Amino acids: CASSQGVAGGETQYF.

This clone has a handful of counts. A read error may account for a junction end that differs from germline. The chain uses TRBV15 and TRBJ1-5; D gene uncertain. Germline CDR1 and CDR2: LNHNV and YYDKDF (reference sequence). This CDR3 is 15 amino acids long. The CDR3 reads CATSGDGRSDQPQHF. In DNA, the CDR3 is TGTGCCACCAGCGGAGACGGGAGATCGGATCAGCCCCAGCATTTT.

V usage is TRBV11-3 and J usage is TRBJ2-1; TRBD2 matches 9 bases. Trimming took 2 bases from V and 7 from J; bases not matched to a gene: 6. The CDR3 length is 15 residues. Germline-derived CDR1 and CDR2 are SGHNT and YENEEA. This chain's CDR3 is CASSLSRGGWNEQFF. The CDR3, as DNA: TGTGCCAGCAGCTTATCGCGGGGGGGCTGGAATGAGCAGTTCTTC.

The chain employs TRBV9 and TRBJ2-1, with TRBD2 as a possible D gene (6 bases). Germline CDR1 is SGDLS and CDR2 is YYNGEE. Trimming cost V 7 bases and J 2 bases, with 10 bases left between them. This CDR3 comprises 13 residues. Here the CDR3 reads CASGGPPYNEQFF. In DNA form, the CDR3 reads TGTGCCAGCGGAGGGCCTCCCTACAATGAGCAGTTCTTC.

The CDR3, as DNA: TGTGCCAGCAGTTCAAAATTGGAGGGTGCTAATGAAAAACTGTTTTTT. It translates to CASSSKLEGANEKLFF. The chain couples TRBV28 to TRBJ1-4, with D hard to call. The germline CDR1 and CDR2 sequences are MDHEN and SYDVKM. The CDR3 is 16 residues long. V dropped 4 bases and J dropped 3 bases, with 15 bases sitting between them.

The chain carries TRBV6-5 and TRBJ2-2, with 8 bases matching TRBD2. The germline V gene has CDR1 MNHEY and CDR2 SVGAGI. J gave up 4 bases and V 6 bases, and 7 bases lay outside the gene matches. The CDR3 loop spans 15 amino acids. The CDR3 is CASSLRGGATGELFF. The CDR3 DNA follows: TGTGCCAGCAGCCTCCGGGGGGGGGCCACCGGGGAGCTGTTTTTT.

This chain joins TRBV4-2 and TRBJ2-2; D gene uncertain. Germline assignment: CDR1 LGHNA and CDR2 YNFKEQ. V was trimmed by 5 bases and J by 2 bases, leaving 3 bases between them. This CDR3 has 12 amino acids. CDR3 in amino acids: CASSTNTGELFF. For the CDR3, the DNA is TGTGCCAGCAGCACAAACACCGGGGAGCTGTTTTTT.

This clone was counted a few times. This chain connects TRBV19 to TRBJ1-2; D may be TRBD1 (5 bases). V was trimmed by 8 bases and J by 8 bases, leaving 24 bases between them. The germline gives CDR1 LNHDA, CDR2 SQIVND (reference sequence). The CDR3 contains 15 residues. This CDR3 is CASFNPGGRDEGYTF. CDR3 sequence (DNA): TGTGCCAGTTTCAATCCCGGGGGGAGAGATGAAGGCTACACCTTC.

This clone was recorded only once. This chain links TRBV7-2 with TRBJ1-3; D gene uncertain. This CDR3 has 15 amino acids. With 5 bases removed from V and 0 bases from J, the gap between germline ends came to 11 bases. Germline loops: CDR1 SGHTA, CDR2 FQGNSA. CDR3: CASSITPSSGNTIYF. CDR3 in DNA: TGTGCCAGCAGCATAACACCTTCCTCTGGAAACACCATATATTTT.

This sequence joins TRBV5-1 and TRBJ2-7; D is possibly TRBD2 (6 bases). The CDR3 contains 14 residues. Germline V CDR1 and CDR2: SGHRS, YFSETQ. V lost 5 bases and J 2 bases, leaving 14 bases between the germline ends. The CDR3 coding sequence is TGCGCCAGCAGGTTAAGACTAGGACCCTACGAGCAGTACTTC. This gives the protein CASRLRLGPYEQYF.

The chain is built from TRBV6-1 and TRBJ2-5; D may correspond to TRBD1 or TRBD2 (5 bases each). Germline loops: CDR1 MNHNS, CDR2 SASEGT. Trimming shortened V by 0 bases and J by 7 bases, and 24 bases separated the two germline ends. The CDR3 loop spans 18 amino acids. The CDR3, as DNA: TGTGCCAGCAGTGAAGCGATATCCGGGGCAGCGAGGGGCGGGACCCAGTACTTC. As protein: CASSEAISGAARGGTQYF.

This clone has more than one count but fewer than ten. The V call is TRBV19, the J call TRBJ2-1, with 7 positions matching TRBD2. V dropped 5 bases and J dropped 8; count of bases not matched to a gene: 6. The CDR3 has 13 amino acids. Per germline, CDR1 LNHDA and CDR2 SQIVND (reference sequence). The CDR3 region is CASSAGEVDEQFF. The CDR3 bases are TGTGCCAGTAGTGCGGGAGAAGTAGATGAGCAGTTCTTC.

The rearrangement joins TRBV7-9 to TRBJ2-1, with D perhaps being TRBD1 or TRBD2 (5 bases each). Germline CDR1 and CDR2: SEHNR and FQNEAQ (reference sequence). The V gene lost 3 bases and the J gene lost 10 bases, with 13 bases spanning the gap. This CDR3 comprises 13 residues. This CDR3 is CASSLASGGEQFF. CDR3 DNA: TGTGCCAGCAGCTTGGCTAGTGGGGGAGAGCAGTTCTTC.

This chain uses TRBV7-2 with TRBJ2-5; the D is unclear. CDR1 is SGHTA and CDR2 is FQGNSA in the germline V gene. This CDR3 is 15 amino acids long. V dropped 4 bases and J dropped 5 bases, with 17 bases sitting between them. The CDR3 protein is CASSSKLTPTETQYF. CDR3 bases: TGTGCCAGCAGCTCTAAGTTGACCCCCACGGAGACCCAGTACTTC. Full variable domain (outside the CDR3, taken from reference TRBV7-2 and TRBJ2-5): GAGVSQSPSNKVTEKGKDVELRCDPISGHTALYWYRQSLGQGLEFLIYFQGNSAPDKSGLPSDRFSAERTGGSVSTLTIQRTQQEDSAVYLCASSSKLTPTETQYFGPGTRLLVL.

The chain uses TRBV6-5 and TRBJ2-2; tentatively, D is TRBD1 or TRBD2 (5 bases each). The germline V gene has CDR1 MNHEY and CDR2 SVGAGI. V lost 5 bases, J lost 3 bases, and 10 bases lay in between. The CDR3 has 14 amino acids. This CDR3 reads CASSTGQHTGELFF. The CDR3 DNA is TGTGCCAGCAGTACGGGGCAGCACACCGGGGAGCTGTTTTTT.

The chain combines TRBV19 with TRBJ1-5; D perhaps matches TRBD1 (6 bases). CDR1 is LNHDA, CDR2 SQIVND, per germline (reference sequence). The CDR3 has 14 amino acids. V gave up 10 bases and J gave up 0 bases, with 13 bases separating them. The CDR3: CAIRGPYSNQPQHF. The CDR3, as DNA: TGTGCCATCCGGGGGCCTTATAGCAATCAGCCCCAGCATTTT.